This T cell receptor beta chain was documented in a study of CD8+CD57+ T cells in acquired aplastic anemia. According to the study, genomic DNA was the template for TCR beta VDJ and CDR3 profiling. TCRdb called the reads again in MiXCR, with one record for every CDR3 protein. The table shows 210,000 or so distinct CDR3 sequences, with 40% to 60% occurring only once. Germline V gives CDR1 SGHNT, CDR2 YYREEE (reference sequence). There are 15 residues in the CDR3. As to this clonotype: Being one base from a much bigger clone, this may be a read error.

The patients chosen for sequencing had shown expansion of CD8+CD57+ cells (detected by flow cytometry). Specimen: sorted CD4+, CD8+, or CD8+CD57+ T cells (not recorded which) from PBMCs. The sequence came from a human donor with aplastic anemia. V is TRBV5-4 and J is TRBJ2-7; 7 bases match TRBD2. The CDR3 loop reads CASSYPRGVSYEQHF. The CDR3 DNA sequence: TGTGCCAGCAGCTACCCACGGGGGGTCTCCTACGAGCAGCACTTC.